The next 27 T cell receptor beta chains were all read from a single sample in a study of cytomegalovirus exposure and HLA in healthy donors. The PCR made use of 60 Vbeta and 13 Jbeta primers. The table came from immunoSEQ multiplex PCR; TCRdb's copy has only in-frame clones and leaves some out. Counted here are over 100,000 clones, approximately 80% occurring once; the ten biggest clones make up more than 20%. Material: PBMCs. Receptors originate from a man aged 30 to 45 in good health and CMV-seropositive.

The chain employs TRBV9 and TRBJ2-3, with 7 nucleotides matching TRBD2. The CDR3 sequence is 12 residues long. The V and J ends lost 4 bases and 8 bases, in that order; junction bases with no gene match: 4. The germline CDR1 and CDR2 sequences are SGDLS and YYNGEE. In DNA, the CDR3 is TGTGCCAGCAGCCCGCCGGGGGGTACGCAGTATTTT. This translates into CASSPPGGTQYF.

J is TRBJ2-2 and V is TRBV7-3; TRBD1 aligns across 9 bases. CDR1 and CDR2 from the germline V gene are SGHTA and FQGTGA. CDR3 length equals 16 residues. The junction had 8 bases not matched to a gene; V was cut back by 5 bases and J by 4 bases. Here the CDR3 DNA reads TGTGCCAGCAGCCCCAACAGGGGGCAGGGCACCGGGGAGCTGTTTTTT. As protein: CASSPNRGQGTGELFF.

This clone showed up just once. In nucleotides, the CDR3 is TGTGCCAGCAGCCCACGAGGAAGGTCCGGGGTAAACTATGGCTACACCTTC. It translates to CASSPRGRSGVNYGYTF. This rearrangement joins TRBV7-9 to TRBJ1-2, with D unclear. CDR3 length: 17 residues. The V gene lost 5 bases and the J gene lost 2 bases, with 21 bases spanning the gap. The germline CDR1 and CDR2 sequences are SEHNR and FQNEAQ (reference sequence). The complete variable domain, with remaining parts taken from reference TRBV7-9 and TRBJ1-2, reads DTGVSQNPRHKITKRGQNVTFRCDPISEHNRLYWYRQTLGQGPEFLTYFQNEAQLEKSRLLSDRFSAERPKGSFSTLEIQRTEQGDSAMYLCASSPRGRSGVNYGYTFGSGTRLTVV.

The J gene is TRBJ2-6, the V gene TRBV6-1; D unresolved. The V and J ends lost 3 bases and 2 bases respectively, with 5 bases between them. This CDR3 contains 14 residues. Germline assignment: CDR1 MNHNS and CDR2 SASEGT. Here the CDR3 DNA reads TGTGCCAGCAGTGAGCAGGCTGGGGCCAACGTCCTGACTTTC. Its protein is CASSEQAGANVLTF.

V and J are TRBV7-6 and TRBJ1-1; D gene uncertain. The ends were cut back, 5 bases at V and 4 bases at J, with 14 bases in the middle. The germline gives CDR1 SGHVS, CDR2 FNYEAQ. The CDR3 is made up of 14 amino acids. CDR3 DNA: TGTGCCAGCAGCCCCAGTTTAAGGAGCACTGAAGCTTTCTTT. Its protein product is CASSPSLRSTEAFF.

The rearrangement links TRBV27 to TRBJ2-7, with D uncertain. The V end lost 8 bases, the J end lost 0 bases, and 8 bases lay between the germline ends. CDR3 length: 12 amino acids. CDR1 is MNHEY, CDR2 SMNVEV, per germline (reference sequence). The CDR3 protein is CASPSPSYEQYF. The CDR3 DNA reads as TGTGCCAGCCCGAGCCCCTCCTACGAGCAGTACTTC.

V usage is TRBV5-6 and J usage is TRBJ1-1; possible D gene TRBD1, 5 bases. Germline V gives CDR1 SGHDT, CDR2 YYEEEE. The CDR3 loop spans 14 amino acids. V shed 6 bases and J shed 1 base, with 13 bases lying between them. CDR3 sequence (DNA): TGTGCCAGCACCCTTATGGGGGGGAACACTGAAGCTTTCTTT. Protein sequence: CASTLMGGNTEAFF. The variable domain in full, with the rest retrieved from reference TRBV5-6 and TRBJ1-1, is DAGVTQSPTHLIKTRGQQVTLRCSPKSGHDTVSWYQQALGQGPQFIFQYYEEEERQRGNFPDRFSGHQFPNYSSELNVNALLLGDSALYLCASTLMGGNTEAFFGQGTRLTVV.

V usage is TRBV19 and J usage is TRBJ2-5; 10 positions match TRBD2. The CDR3 is 16 residues long. V shed 0 bases and J 6 bases; nucleotides not matched to a gene: 7. The germline V gene has CDR1 LNHDA and CDR2 SQIVND (reference sequence). CDR3 nucleotides: TGTGCCAGTAGTATAGATCCTGGGACTAGCGTGAAGACCCAGTACTTC. This sequence encodes CASSIDPGTSVKTQYF. The whole variable domain, remainder taken from reference TRBV19 and TRBJ2-5, is DGGITQSPKYLFRKEGQNVTLSCEQNLNHDAMYWYRQDPGQGLRLIYYSQIVNDFQKGDIAEGYSVSREKKESFPLTVTSAQKNPTAFYLCASSIDPGTSVKTQYFGPGTRLLVL.

Only a few counts were recorded for this clone. V gene TRBV7-8 combines with J gene TRBJ1-1, with a weak D call TRBD1 (5 bases). CDR3 size: 12 residues. Germline V gene sequence: CDR1 SGHVS, CDR2 FQNEAQ. Trimming took off 4 bases at V and 4 bases at J, with 7 bases between the two ends. The CDR3 DNA sequence: TGTGCCAGCAGCTGGGGGGGCACTGAAGCTTTCTTT. Amino acid sequence: CASSWGGTEAFF.

The chain has TRBV5-1 and TRBJ2-5, with 9 bases fitting TRBD1. Germline V gene data show CDR1 as SGHRS and CDR2 as YFSETQ. V trimming: 4 bases; J trimming: 1 base; junction bases outside the gene matches: 8. CDR3 length: 16 residues. CDR3 amino acids: CASSPTGGAAQETQYF. Here the CDR3 DNA reads TGCGCCAGCAGCCCCACAGGGGGCGCTGCCCAAGAGACCCAGTACTTC.

As DNA, the CDR3 is TGTGCCAGCAGCCAGGGGGTGCGAGGCGGCACAGATACGCAGTATTTT. Protein product: CASSQGVRGGTDTQYF. The chain recombines TRBV27 with TRBJ2-3; 7 positions match TRBD1. The CDR3 is made up of 16 amino acids. Germline CDR1 is MNHEY and CDR2 is SMNVEV (reference sequence). V was clipped by 6 bases and J by 1 base; unmatched bases: 10.

The J gene is TRBJ1-1, the V gene TRBV6-1, with TRBD1 matching 7 bases. CDR1 MNHNS and CDR2 SASEGT come from the germline V gene. The J segment lost 7 bases and the V segment lost 6 bases, leaving 8 bases of the junction unmatched. The CDR3 has 13 residues. The CDR3 nucleotides read TGTGCCAGCAGAAGTGGGACAGCCGGTGAAGCTTTCTTT. Protein product: CASRSGTAGEAFF.

The V gene is TRBV6-6, the J gene TRBJ2-2, with D maybe TRBD2 (6 bases). This CDR3 has 14 amino acids. Trimming stripped 7 bases from V and 5 bases from J, with 14 bases between. Germline CDR1 reads MNHNY; CDR2 reads SVGAGI (reference sequence). CDR3 bases: TGTGCCAGCACCGCCTCGGGGGTTACCGGGGAGCTGTTTTTT. Amino acid sequence: CASTASGVTGELFF.

The chain combines TRBV9 with TRBJ2-7; 7 bases map to TRBD1. Unmatched junction bases numbered 15, after V lost 4 bases and J lost 2 bases. Germline V gene sequence: CDR1 SGDLS, CDR2 YYNGEE. The CDR3 consists of 17 residues. The CDR3 spells CASSSVERTGSTYEQYF. CDR3 in DNA: TGTGCCAGCAGCTCAGTAGAGCGGACAGGCTCTACCTACGAGCAGTACTTC.

This clone is a singleton in its sample. The chain combines TRBV28 with TRBJ2-7; a possible D gene is TRBD1 (6 bases). V shed 8 bases and J shed 7 bases, with 21 bases lying between them. This CDR3 region has 14 residues. CDR1 and CDR2 from the germline V gene are MDHEN and SYDVKM. The CDR3 region is CASSPLVGAREQYF. The CDR3 nucleotides read TGTGCCAGCTCACCGCTTGTGGGGGCGCGGGAGCAGTACTTC.

This chain joins TRBV5-4 and TRBJ1-2, with 7 positions matching TRBD1. Germline-derived CDR1 and CDR2 are SGHNT and YYREEE (reference sequence). J gave up 3 bases and V 4 bases, and 12 bases lay outside the gene matches. The CDR3 contains 16 residues. The CDR3: CASSPAPAGGYYGYTF. CDR3 DNA sequence: TGTGCCAGCAGCCCCGCACCTGCAGGGGGTTACTATGGCTACACCTTC. Complete variable domain (other parts from reference TRBV5-4 and TRBJ1-2): ETGVTQSPTHLIKTRGQQVTLRCSSQSGHNTVSWYQQALGQGPQFIFQYYREEENGRGNFPPRFSGLQFPNYSSELNVNALELDDSALYLCASSPAPAGGYYGYTFGSGTRLTVV.

The CDR3 spells CASSSTGGAETQYF. The CDR3 DNA follows: TGTGCCAGCAGTTCGACAGGGGGCGCAGAGACCCAGTACTTC. The chain is built from TRBV27 and TRBJ2-5; 10 nucleotides line up with TRBD1. The V and J ends lost 4 bases and 4 bases, in that order; junction bases with no gene match: 3. This CDR3 spans 14 amino acids. The germline V gene has CDR1 MNHEY and CDR2 SMNVEV (reference sequence).

The CDR3 nucleotides are TGTGCCAGCAGTTTCCGACAGGAAATCTACGAGCAGTACTTC. The encoded protein is CASSFRQEIYEQYF. The chain is built from TRBV28 and TRBJ2-7; TRBD1 is a possible D gene (6 bases). The V end lost 3 bases, the J end lost 3 bases, and 12 bases lay between the germline ends. The CDR3 loop spans 14 amino acids. Germline CDR1 MDHEN, CDR2 SYDVKM. The full variable domain, rest sourced from reference TRBV28 and TRBJ2-7, is DVKVTQSSRYLVKRTGEKVFLECVQDMDHENMFWYRQDPGLGLRLIYFSYDVKMKEKGDIPEGYSVSREKKERFSLILESASTNQTSMYLCASSFRQEIYEQYFGPGTRLTVT.

The chain links TRBV5-1 to TRBJ2-6; tentatively, D is TRBD1 (6 bases). The CDR3 totals 17 residues. V was trimmed by 0 bases and J by 4 bases, leaving 14 bases between them. The germline V gene has CDR1 SGHRS and CDR2 YFSETQ. The DNA for the CDR3 is TGCGCCAGCAGCTTGGAGACAGGCCAGCCCGGGGCCAACGTCCTGACTTTC. Protein product: CASSLETGQPGANVLTF.

V usage is TRBV7-9 and J usage is TRBJ1-1; D unresolved. V shed 1 base and J shed 0 bases, with 6 bases lying between them. Germline V gene lookup returns CDR1 SEHNR and CDR2 FQNEAQ (reference sequence). This CDR3 has 14 residues. The CDR3 DNA reads TGTGCCAGCAGCTTAGAACTCATGAACACTGAAGCTTTCTTT. Protein product: CASSLELMNTEAFF. The full variable domain, in which reference TRBV7-9 and TRBJ1-1 provide the parts outside the CDR3, is DTGVSQNPRHKITKRGQNVTFRCDPISEHNRLYWYRQTLGQGPEFLTYFQNEAQLEKSRLLSDRFSAERPKGSFSTLEIQRTEQGDSAMYLCASSLELMNTEAFFGQGTRLTVV.

The chain has TRBV4-1 and TRBJ1-6; TRBD1 aligns across 11 bases. The CDR3 contains 17 residues. V shed 4 bases and J 10 bases; nucleotides not matched to a gene: 12. Germline V gives CDR1 MGHRA, CDR2 YSYEKL. CDR3 residues: CASSPGRGDRGYSPLHF. CDR3 nucleotide sequence: TGCGCCAGCAGCCCCGGGAGGGGGGACAGGGGGTACTCACCCCTCCACTTT.

The rearrangement joins TRBV28 to TRBJ2-7, with D possibly matching TRBD1 (6 bases). Trimming left V 6 bases short and J 9 bases short, with 18 bases between. Germline values: CDR1 MDHEN, CDR2 SYDVKM. The CDR3 runs to 13 residues. This CDR3 reads CASSLRYLRGQYF. CDR3 DNA: TGTGCCAGCAGCCTCCGGTACCTCAGGGGGCAGTACTTC.

In its sample, this clone was seen a few times. The CDR3 region has the DNA TGCGCCAGCAGCCAAGGGCCCATAAGACAGGGAACAAGTGAAAAACTGTTTTTT. This encodes CASSQGPIRQGTSEKLFF. The rearrangement joins TRBV4-1 to TRBJ1-4, with 7 bases matching TRBD1. This CDR3 has 18 amino acids. Per germline, CDR1 MGHRA and CDR2 YSYEKL. With 1 base clipped from V and 7 bases from J, the junction kept 15 bases outside the gene matches.

This chain uses TRBV2 with TRBJ1-5, with D uncertain. This CDR3 comprises 14 residues. The V end lost 6 bases, the J end lost 2 bases, and 11 bases lay between the germline ends. Germline V gene lookup returns CDR1 SNHLY and CDR2 FYNNEI. For the CDR3, the DNA is TGTGCCAGCAGGATGCGGATTGGCAATCAGCCCCAGCATTTT. Residues: CASRMRIGNQPQHF.

The chain links TRBV25-1 to TRBJ2-1; no clear D gene. The CDR3 covers 15 residues. The V and J ends lost 0 bases and 2 bases respectively, with 8 bases between them. Germline-derived CDR1 and CDR2 are MGHDK and SYGVNS. The CDR3, as DNA: TGTGCCAGCAGTGAATATCGCGGAACCTACAATGAGCAGTTCTTC. This sequence encodes CASSEYRGTYNEQFF.

This chain links TRBV5-1 with TRBJ2-1, with D maybe TRBD2 (6 bases). Deletions cut 1 base from V and 0 bases from J, with 14 bases between. Germline V CDR1 and CDR2: SGHRS, YFSETQ. This CDR3 comprises 17 residues. This CDR3 reads CASSLTGDLNSYNEQFF. CDR3 sequence (DNA): TGCGCCAGCAGCTTGACGGGGGACCTCAACTCCTACAATGAGCAGTTCTTC.

For this clone: Other nucleotide sequences from this sample produce the same CDR3. The V and J genes are TRBV7-9 and TRBJ2-1; D is uncertain. Germline V gene lookup returns CDR1 SEHNR and CDR2 FQNEAQ (reference sequence). The CDR3 is 13 residues long. V lost 1 base and J 5 bases, leaving 6 bases between the germline ends. The CDR3 region has the DNA TGTGCCAGCAGCTTAGGGCAGAACAATGAGCAGTTCTTC. The encoded protein is CASSLGQNNEQFF.